Each of the 4 T cell receptor beta chains below was sequenced from the same sample in a study of Ad26.COV2.S vaccination and SARS-CoV-2 variants. The assay was immunoSEQ multiplex PCR, and TCRdb's table has in-frame clones only and misses some. The sample yields tens of thousands of clones, under 90% seen once. The sequencing used peripheral blood, collected after recovery from COVID-19. The receptor set was obtained from a human donor who had recovered from COVID-19.

V and J are TRBV7-2 and TRBJ2-1; D is uncertain. Trimming stripped 1 base from V and 6 bases from J, with 10 bases between. The CDR3 spans 14 residues. Germline CDR1 reads SGHTA; CDR2 reads FQGNSA. For the CDR3, the DNA is TGTGCCAGCAGCTTAGATGTGGGCTCCAATGAGCAGTTCTTC. It specifies CASSLDVGSNEQFF.

This clone was found once. V gene TRBV3-1 (or the pseudogene TRBV3-2) combines with J gene TRBJ2-4; no definite D call. Germline V gene sequence: CDR1 LGHDT, CDR2 YNNKEL (reference sequence). The CDR3 is 13 amino acids. V lost 3 bases and J 0 bases, leaving 3 bases between the germline ends. In DNA, the CDR3 is TGTGCCAGCAGCCAGGGAGCCAAAAACATTCAGTACTTC. Its translation is CASSQGAKNIQYF.

The chain carries TRBV3-1 (or the pseudogene TRBV3-2) and TRBJ1-4; a possible D gene is TRBD1 (5 bases). Per germline, CDR1 LGHDT and CDR2 YNNKEL (reference sequence). CDR3 length equals 19 residues. V dropped 0 bases and J dropped 3 bases, with 20 bases sitting between them. CDR3 coding DNA: TGTGCCAGCAGCCAAGATTGGGACGAGAGGGTAGGAGCTAATGAAAAACTGTTTTTT. Amino acid sequence: CASSQDWDERVGANEKLFF.

The CDR3 DNA sequence: TGTGCCAGCAGCTTCGACGCCCGGGGGGCGGCCCAAGAGACCCAGTACTTC. Protein: CASSFDARGAAQETQYF. The chain uses TRBV7-6 and TRBJ2-5; D is possibly TRBD2 (7 bases). Germline V lookup: CDR1 SGHVS, CDR2 FNYEAQ. Trimming removed 3 bases from V and 1 base from J, with 18 bases in between. CDR3 length: 17 residues.